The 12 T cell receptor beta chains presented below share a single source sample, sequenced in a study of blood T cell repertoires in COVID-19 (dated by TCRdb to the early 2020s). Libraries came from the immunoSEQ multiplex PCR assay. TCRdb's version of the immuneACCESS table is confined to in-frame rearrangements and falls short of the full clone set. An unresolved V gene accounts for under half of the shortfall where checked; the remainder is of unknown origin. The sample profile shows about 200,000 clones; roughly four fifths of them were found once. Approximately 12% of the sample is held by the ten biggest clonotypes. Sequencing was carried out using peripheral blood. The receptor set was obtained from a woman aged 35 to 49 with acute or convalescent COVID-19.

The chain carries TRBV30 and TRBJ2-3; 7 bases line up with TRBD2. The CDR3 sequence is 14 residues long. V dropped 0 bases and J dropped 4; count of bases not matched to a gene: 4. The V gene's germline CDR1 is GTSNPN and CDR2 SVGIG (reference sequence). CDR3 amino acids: CAWSVTGGSDTQYF. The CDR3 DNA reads TGTGCCTGGAGTGTAACGGGGGGATCAGATACGCAGTATTTT.

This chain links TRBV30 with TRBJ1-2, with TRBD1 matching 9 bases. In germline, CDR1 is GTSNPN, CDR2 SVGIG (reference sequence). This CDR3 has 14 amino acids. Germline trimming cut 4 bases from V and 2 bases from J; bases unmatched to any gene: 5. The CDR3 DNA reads TGTGCCTGGACTGGGACAGGGAAAAACTATGGCTACACCTTC. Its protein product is CAWTGTGKNYGYTF. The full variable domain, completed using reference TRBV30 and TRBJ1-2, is SQTIHQWPATLVQPVGSPLSLECTVEGTSNPNLYWYRQAAGRGLQLLFYSVGIGQISSEVPQNLSASRPQDRQFILSSKKLLLSDSGFYLCAWTGTGKNYGYTFGSGTRLTVV.

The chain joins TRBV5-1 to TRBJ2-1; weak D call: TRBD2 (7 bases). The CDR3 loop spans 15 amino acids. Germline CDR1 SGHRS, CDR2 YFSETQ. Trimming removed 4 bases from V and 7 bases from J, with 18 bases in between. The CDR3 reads CASSLGGGAANEQFF. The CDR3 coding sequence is TGCGCCAGCAGCCTGGGAGGGGGTGCGGCAAATGAGCAGTTCTTC.

CDR3 residues: CAIGSGAGETQYF. The CDR3, as DNA: TGTGCCATCGGGTCAGGGGCCGGGGAGACCCAGTACTTC. The J gene is TRBJ2-5, the V gene TRBV10-3, with a possible D match to TRBD1 (6 bases). Germline V lookup: CDR1 ENHRY, CDR2 SYGVKD. The CDR3 spans 13 residues. V was shortened by 8 bases and J by 5 bases, with 15 bases between the two germline ends.

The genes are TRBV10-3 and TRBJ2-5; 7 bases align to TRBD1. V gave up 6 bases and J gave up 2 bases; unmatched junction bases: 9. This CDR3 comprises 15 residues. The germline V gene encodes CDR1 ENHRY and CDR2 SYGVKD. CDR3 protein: CAISGALRGQETQYF. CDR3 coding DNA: TGTGCCATCAGCGGAGCCCTCAGGGGGCAAGAGACCCAGTACTTC.

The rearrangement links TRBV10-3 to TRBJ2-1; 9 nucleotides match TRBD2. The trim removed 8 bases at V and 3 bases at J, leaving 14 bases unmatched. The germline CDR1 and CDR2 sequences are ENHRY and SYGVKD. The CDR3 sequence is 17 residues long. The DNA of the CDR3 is TGTGCCATCGCGTCCCCAATAGCGGGGGAGAACTACAATGAGCAGTTCTTC. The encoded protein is CAIASPIAGENYNEQFF.

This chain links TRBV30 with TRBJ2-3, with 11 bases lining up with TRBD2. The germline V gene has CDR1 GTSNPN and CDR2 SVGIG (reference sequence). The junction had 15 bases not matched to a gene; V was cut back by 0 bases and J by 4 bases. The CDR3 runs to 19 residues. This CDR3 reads CAWSVPGRLAGGTSDTQYF. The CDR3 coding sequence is TGTGCCTGGAGTGTACCGGGGCGGCTAGCGGGGGGCACATCAGATACGCAGTATTTT.

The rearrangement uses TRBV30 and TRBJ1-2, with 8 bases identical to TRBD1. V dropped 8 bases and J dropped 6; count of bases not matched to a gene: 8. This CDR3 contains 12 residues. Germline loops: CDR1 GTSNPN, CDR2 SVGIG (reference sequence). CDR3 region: CALDGQGDGYTF. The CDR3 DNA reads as TGTGCCCTGGATGGACAGGGAGATGGCTACACCTTC.

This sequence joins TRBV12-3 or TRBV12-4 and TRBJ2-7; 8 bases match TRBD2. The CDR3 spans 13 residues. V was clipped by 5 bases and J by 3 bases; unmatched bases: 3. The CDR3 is CASSTGTSYEQYF. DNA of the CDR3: TGTGCCAGCAGTACCGGGACTAGCTACGAGCAGTACTTC.

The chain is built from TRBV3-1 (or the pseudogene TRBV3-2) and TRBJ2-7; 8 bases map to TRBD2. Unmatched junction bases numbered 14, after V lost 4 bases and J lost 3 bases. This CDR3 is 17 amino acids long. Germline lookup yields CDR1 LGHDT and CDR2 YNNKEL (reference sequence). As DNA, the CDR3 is TGTGCCAGCAGCCCTAGGAGTAGCGGGATTTCTCACTACGAGCAGTACTTC. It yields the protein CASSPRSSGISHYEQYF.

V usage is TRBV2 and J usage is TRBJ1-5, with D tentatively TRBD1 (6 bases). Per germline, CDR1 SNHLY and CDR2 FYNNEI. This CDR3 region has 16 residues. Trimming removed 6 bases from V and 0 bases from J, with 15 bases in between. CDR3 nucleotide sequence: TGTGCCAGCAGGGTGGACAGACAAAATAGCAATCAGCCCCAGCATTTT. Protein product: CASRVDRQNSNQPQHF.

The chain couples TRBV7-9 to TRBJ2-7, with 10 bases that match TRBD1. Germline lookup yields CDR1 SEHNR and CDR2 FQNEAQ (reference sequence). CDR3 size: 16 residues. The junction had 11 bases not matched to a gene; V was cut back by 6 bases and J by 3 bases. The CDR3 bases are TGTGCCAGCAGACCATCCCGGGACAGGGGTAACTACGAGCAGTACTTC. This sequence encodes CASRPSRDRGNYEQYF.